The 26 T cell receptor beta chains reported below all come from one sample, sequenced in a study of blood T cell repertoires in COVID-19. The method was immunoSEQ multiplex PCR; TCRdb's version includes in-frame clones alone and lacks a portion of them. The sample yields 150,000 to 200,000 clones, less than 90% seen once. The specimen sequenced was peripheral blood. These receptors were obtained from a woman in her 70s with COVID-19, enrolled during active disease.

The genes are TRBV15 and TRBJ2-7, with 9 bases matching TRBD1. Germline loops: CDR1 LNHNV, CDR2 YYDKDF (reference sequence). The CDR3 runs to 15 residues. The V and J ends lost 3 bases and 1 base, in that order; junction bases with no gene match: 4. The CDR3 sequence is CATSRGDRASYEQYF. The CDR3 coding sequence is TGTGCCACCAGCAGGGGGGACAGGGCGTCCTACGAGCAGTACTTC.

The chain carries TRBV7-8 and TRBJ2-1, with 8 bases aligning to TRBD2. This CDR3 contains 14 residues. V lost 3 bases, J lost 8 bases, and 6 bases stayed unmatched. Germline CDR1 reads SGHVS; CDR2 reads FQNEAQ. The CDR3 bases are TGTGCCAGCAGCTTCCAGGCGGGGGGCGATGAGCAGTTCTTC. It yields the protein CASSFQAGGDEQFF.

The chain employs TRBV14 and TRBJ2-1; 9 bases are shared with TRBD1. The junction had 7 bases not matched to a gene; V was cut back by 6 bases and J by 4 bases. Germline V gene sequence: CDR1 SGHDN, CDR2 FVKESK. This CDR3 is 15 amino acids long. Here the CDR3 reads CASSLGTGTYNEQFF. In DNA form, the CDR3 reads TGTGCCAGCAGTCTAGGGACAGGGACTTACAATGAGCAGTTCTTC.

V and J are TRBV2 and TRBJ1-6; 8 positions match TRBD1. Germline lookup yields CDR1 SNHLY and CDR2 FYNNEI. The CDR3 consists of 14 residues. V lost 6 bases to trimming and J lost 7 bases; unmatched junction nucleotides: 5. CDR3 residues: CASSPDRANSPLHF. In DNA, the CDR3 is TGTGCCAGCAGCCCGGACAGGGCCAATTCACCCCTCCACTTT.

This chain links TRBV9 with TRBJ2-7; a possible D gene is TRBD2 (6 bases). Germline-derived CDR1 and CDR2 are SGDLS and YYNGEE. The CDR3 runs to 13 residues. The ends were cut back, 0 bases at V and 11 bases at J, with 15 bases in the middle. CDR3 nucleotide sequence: TGTGCCAGCAGCGTAGAGCCCCAGCGGGTGAAGTACTTC. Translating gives CASSVEPQRVKYF.

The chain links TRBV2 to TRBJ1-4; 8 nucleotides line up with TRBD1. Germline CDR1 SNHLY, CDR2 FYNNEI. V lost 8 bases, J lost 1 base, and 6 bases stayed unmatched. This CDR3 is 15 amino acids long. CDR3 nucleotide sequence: TGTGCCAGCGCTGGACAGGGCCTAACTAATGAAAAACTGTTTTTT. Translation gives CASAGQGLTNEKLFF. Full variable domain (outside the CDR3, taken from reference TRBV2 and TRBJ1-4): EPEVTQTPSHQVTQMGQEVILRCVPISNHLYFYWYRQILGQKVEFLVSFYNNEISEKSEIFDDQFSVERPDGSNFTLKIRSTKLEDSAMYFCASAGQGLTNEKLFFGSGTQLSVL.

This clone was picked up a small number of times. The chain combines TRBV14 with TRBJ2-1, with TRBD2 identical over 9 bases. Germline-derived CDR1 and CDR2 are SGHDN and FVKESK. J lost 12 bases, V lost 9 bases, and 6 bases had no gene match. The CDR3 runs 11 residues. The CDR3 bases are TGTGCCAGTGAAGCGGGAGGTGTGCAGTTCTTC. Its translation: CASEAGGVQFF.

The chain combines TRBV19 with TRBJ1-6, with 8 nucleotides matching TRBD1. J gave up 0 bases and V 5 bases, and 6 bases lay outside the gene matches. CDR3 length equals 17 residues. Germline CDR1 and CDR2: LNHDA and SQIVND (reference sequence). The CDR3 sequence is CASSHSGQGSYNSPLHF. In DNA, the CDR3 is TGTGCCAGTAGTCACTCTGGACAGGGCTCCTATAATTCACCCCTCCACTTT.

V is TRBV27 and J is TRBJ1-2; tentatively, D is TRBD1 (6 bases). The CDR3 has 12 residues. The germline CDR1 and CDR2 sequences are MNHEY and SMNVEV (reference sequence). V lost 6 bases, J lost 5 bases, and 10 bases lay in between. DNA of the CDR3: TGTGCCAGCAGGGAACAGGGATATGGCTACACCTTC. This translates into CASREQGYGYTF.

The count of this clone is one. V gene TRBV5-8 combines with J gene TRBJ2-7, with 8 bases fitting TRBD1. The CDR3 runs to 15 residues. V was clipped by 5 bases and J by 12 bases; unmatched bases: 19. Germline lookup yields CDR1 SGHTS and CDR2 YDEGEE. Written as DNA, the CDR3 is TGTGCCAGCAGGTTGAGGGGACAGGACCTCACGTTAGGGTACTTC. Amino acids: CASRLRGQDLTLGYF. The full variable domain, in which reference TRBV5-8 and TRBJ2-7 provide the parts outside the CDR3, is EAGVTQSPTHLIKTRGQQATLRCSPISGHTSVYWYQQALGLGLQFLLWYDEGEERNRGNFPPRFSGRQFPNYSSELNVNALELEDSALYLCASRLRGQDLTLGYFGPGTRLTVT.

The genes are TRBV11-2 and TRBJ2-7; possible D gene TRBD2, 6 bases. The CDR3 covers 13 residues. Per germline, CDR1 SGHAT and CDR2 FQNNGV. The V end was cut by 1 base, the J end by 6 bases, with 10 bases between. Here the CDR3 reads CASSLVGGTEQYV. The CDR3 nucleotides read TGTGCCAGCAGCTTAGTAGGAGGGACCGAGCAGTACGTC.

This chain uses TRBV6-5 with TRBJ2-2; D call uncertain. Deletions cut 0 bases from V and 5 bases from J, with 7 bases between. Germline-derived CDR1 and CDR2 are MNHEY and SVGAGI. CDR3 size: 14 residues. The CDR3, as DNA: TGTGCCAGCAGTTACTCTATTTATACCGGGGAGCTGTTTTTT. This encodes CASSYSIYTGELFF.

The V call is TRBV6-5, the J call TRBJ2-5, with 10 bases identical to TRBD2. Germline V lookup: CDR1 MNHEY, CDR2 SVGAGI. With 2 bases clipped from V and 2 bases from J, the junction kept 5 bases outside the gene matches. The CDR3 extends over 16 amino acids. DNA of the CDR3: TGTGCCAGCAGTTACGGCCCAGCGGGGGGGCAAGAGACCCAGTACTTC. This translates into CASSYGPAGGQETQYF.

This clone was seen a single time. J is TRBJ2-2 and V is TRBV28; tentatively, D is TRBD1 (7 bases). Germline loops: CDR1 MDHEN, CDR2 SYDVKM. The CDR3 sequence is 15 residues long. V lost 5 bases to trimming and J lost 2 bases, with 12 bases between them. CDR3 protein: CASSPGGYNTGELFF. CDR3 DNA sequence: TGTGCCAGCAGTCCAGGGGGGTATAACACCGGGGAGCTGTTTTTT.

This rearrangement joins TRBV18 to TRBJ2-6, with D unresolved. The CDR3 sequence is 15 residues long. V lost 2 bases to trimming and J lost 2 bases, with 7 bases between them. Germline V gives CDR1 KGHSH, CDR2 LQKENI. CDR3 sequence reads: CASSPGPAGANVLTF. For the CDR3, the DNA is TGTGCCAGCTCACCAGGGCCAGCTGGGGCCAACGTCCTGACTTTC.

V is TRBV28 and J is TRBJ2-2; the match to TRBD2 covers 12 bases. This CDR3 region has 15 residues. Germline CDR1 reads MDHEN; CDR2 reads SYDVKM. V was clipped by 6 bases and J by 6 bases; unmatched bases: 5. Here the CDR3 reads CASSRLAGGSGELFF. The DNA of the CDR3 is TGTGCCAGCAGCCGGCTAGCGGGAGGGTCCGGGGAGCTGTTTTTT.

This CDR3 reads CASSRGLNNEQFF. The CDR3 bases are TGTGCCAGTAGCAGGGGATTGAACAATGAGCAGTTCTTC. V usage is TRBV19 and J usage is TRBJ2-1, with a tentative D call TRBD1 (6 bases). Trimming shortened V by 6 bases and J by 5 bases, and 11 bases separated the two germline ends. The length of the CDR3 is 13 residues. Germline values: CDR1 LNHDA, CDR2 SQIVND (reference sequence).

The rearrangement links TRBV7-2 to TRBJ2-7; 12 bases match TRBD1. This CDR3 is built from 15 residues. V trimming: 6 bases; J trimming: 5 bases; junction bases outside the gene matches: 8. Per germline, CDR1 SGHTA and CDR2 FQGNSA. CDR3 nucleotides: TGTGCCAGCAGGCCCCCAGGGACAGGGGGCAACGAGCAGTACTTC. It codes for CASRPPGTGGNEQYF.

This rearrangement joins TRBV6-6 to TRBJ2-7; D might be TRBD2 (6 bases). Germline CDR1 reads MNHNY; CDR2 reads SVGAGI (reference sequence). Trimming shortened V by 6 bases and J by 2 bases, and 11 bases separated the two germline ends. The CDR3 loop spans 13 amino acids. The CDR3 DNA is TGTGCCAGCAGACGGGACTCCCCCTACGAGCAGTACGTC. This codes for CASRRDSPYEQYV.

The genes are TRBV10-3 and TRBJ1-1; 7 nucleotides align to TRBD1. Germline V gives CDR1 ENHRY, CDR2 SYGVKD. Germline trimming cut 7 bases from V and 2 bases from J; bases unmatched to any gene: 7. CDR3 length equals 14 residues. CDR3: CAINPGQRNTEAFF. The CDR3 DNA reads TGTGCCATCAATCCGGGACAGAGAAACACTGAAGCTTTCTTT.

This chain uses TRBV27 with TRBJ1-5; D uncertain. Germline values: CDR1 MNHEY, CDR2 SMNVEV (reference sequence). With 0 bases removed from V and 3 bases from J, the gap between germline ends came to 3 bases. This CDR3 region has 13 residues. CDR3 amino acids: CASSLSSNQPQHF. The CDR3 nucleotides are TGTGCCAGCAGTTTATCCTCCAATCAGCCCCAGCATTTT.

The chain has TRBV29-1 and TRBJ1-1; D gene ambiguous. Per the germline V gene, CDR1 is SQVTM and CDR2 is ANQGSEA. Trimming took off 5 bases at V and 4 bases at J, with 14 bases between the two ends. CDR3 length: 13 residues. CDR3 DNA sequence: TGCAGCGTTACCAATCTTCGGGGCACTGAAGCTTTCTTT. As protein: CSVTNLRGTEAFF.

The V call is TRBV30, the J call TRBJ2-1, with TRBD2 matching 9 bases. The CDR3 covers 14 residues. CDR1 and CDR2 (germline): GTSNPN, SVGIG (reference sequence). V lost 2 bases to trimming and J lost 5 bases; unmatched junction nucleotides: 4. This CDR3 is CAWSSAGGDNEQFF. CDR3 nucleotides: TGTGCCTGGAGTAGCGCGGGGGGGGACAATGAGCAGTTCTTC.

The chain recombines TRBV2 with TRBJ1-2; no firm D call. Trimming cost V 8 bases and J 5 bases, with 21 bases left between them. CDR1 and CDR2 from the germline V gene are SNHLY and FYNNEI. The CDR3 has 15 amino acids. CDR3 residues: CASLGSRAPGYGYTF. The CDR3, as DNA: TGTGCCAGCCTCGGAAGCCGGGCCCCGGGATATGGCTACACCTTC. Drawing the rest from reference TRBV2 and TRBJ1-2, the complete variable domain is EPEVTQTPSHQVTQMGQEVILRCVPISNHLYFYWYRQILGQKVEFLVSFYNNEISEKSEIFDDQFSVERPDGSNFTLKIRSTKLEDSAMYFCASLGSRAPGYGYTFGSGTRLTVV.

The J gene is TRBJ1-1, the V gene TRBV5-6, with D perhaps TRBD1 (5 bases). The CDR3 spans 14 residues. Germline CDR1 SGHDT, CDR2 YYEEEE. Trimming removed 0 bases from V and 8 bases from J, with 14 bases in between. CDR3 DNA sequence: TGTGCCAGCAGCTTGGGGGGGGGACTGGGGGAAGCTTTCTTT. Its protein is CASSLGGGLGEAFF.

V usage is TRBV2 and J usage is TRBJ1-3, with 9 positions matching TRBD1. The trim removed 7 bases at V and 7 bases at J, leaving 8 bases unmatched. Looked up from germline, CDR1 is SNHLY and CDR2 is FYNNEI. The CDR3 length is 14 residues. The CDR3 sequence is CASTGTGSENTIYF. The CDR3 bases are TGTGCCAGCACCGGGACAGGGAGCGAGAACACCATATATTTT. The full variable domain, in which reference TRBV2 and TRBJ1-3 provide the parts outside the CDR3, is EPEVTQTPSHQVTQMGQEVILRCVPISNHLYFYWYRQILGQKVEFLVSFYNNEISEKSEIFDDQFSVERPDGSNFTLKIRSTKLEDSAMYFCASTGTGSENTIYFGEGSWLTVV.